The text below deals with one T cell receptor beta chain. Its antigen is not yet known. The input lacks base qualities; no much larger clone sits a single base away. Participants in the prospective study were aged 18 to 89 years, lived in 24 United States geographic areas, and enrolled through a virtual design. To assign participants to cohorts, the prospective study relied on clinical history that participants themselves reported in a screening survey and a study questionnaire. Recovered participants in ImmuneRACE Cohort 3 were defined as having two consecutive negative NP/OP PCR tests, clearance from a healthcare professional, or resolution of symptoms. In the prospective study, whole blood, serum and a nasopharyngeal or oropharyngeal swab were collected from each participant by mobile phlebotomists. Over a roughly 2-month period, participants in the prospective study had the option of providing additional blood draws and questionnaires. Before DNA extraction, prospective study blood samples were shipped either frozen or at room temperature.

The entry originates in a study of blood T cell repertoires in COVID-19 (dated by TCRdb to the early 2020s). The study in broad terms: Samples covering the acute and convalescent phases of COVID-19 were provided by collaborators in the United States, Italy and Spain. The material from the prospective study consisted of cDNA or gDNA derived from T cells, B-cell-depleted T cells, or PBMCs. Samples were obtained from the ongoing ImmuneRACE study (first 160 participants) and from 1,254 subjects provided by 6 global collaborators. Sample metadata almost always included a de-identified subject ID, COVID-19 status, age in years and sex. Where HLA class I and class II types were available, the types were taken from metadata supplied by the sample provider, not from assay-based typing. A freely available public database, intended as a resource for researchers studying the immune response to SARS-CoV-2, is where the repertoires were released. Subjects who had been exposed to COVID-19, were actively infected with it, or had recovered from it provided the deeply sampled blood TCRbeta repertoires that made up the dataset.

TCRbeta CDR3 regions were amplified from genomic DNA by means of the immunoSEQ Assay, a bias-controlled multiplex PCR. Turning to the authors' computational methods: Within the assay, amplification of reference gene primers was used to estimate how many nucleated cells each sample contained. Sequence reads were collapsed and filtered to measure the absolute abundance of every unique TCRbeta CDR3 rearrangement. For each sample, productive Simpson clonality was calculated as the square root of Simpson's diversity index over productive rearrangements. Here the immuneACCESS table is served through TCRdb, limited to in-frame sequences with V and J called. Missing clones are a known gap in these copies; in checked studies unresolved V genes cover under half, and the rest lacks a known reason. D and trimming come from the DNA, and the V and J calls and clone size come from that table. A total of about 250,000 clones appear in this sample, about 87% of them only once. The top ten clonotypes cover less than 3% of the sample.

The germline V gene (reference sequence) provides CDR1 MNHEY and CDR2 SMNVEV. The CDR3 covers 16 residues, taking in both the cysteine and the phenylalanine. The sequence is cut down to CDR3 DNA, 48 bases in frame from base 1. Deletion took 3 bases off V and 4 bases off J, with a span of 16 bases between the germline ends. The full study reports these points: The amount of clinical and demographic metadata varied by source and participant and was provided uncurated.

The chain is made from TRBV27 and TRBJ2-1, with the D gene call left open. Material: PBMCs or T cells enriched from blood (not recorded which). The TCR was taken from a woman in her forties or fifties who had recovered from COVID-19. In nucleotide form, the sequence is TGTGCCAGCAGTTTGACGACCGGGTCACTATACAATGAGCAGTTCTTC. Its coded protein is CASSLTTGSLYNEQFF.